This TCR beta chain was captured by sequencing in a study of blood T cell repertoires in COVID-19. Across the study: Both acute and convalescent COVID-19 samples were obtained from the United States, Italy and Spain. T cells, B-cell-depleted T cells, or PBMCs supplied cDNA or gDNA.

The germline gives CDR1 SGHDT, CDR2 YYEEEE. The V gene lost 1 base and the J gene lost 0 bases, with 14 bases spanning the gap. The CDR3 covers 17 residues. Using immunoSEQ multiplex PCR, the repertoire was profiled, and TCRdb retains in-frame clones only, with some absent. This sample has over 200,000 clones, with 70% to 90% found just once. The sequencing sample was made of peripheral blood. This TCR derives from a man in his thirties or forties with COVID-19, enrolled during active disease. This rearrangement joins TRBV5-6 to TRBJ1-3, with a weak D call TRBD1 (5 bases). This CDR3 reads CASSLPDTLSSGNTIYF. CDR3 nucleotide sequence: TGTGCCAGCAGCTTGCCGGACACTTTAAGCTCTGGAAACACCATATATTTT.